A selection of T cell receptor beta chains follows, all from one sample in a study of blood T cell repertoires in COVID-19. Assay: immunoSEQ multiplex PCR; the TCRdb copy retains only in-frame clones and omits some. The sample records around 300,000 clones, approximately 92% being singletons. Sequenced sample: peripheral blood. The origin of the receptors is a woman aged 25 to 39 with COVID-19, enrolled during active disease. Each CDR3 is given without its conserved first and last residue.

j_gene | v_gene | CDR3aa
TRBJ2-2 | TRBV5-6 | ASSLDRGPNTGELF
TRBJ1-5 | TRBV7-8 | ASSLEWFAGGQPQH
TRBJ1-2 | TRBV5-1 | ASSRQDANYGYT
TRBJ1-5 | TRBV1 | TSSQATGGGQPQH
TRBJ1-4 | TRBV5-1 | ASSDLGTGGVGVNEKLF
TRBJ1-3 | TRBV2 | ASSEGRRGGNTIY
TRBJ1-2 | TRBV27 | ASSWTGSYGYT
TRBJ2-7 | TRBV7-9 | ASSFSTGGNYEQY
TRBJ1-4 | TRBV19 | ASSTRQNEKLF
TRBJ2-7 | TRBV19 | ASSIPAGDSYEQY
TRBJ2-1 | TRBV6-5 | ASSYLAGGTDEQF
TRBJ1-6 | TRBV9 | ASSAQTGSSYNSPLH
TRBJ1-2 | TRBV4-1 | ASSPDRVWHGYT
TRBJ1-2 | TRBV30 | AWSGTFRGNYGYT
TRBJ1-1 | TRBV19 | ASGGQGGITEAF
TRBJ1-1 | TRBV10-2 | ASSERLLGGTEAF
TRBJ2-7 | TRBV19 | ANSIVGGTYEQY
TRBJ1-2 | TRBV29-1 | SVYVRTGFNYGYT
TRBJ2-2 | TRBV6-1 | ASSERGLEGTGELF
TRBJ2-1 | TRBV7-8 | ASSLVVSGRESYNEQF
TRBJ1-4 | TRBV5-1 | ASSPGDRGREKLF
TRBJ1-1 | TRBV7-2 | ASSIRRMNTEAF
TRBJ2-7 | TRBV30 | AWSADIGQWKY
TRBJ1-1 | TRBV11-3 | ASSSPLLGSGRVTEAF
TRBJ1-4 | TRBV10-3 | AISEGQGESNEKLF
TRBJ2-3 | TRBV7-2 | ASSSTLWRQY
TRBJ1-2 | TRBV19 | ASSILGAYGYT
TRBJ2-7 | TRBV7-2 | ASSLESGPYEQY
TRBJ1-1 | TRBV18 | ASSPQGTEAF
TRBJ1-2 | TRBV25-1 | ASSDPSPGYYGYT
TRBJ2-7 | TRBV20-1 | SASPLAGGPKSSYEQY
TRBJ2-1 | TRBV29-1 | SVGRGRFEQF
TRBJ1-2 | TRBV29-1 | SVYGSGEYGYT
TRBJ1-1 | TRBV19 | ASSIGQLNTEAF
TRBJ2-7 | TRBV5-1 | ASSVGTGNYEQY
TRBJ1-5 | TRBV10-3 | AISAGGSNQPQH
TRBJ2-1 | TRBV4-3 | ASSQDLETLSSYNEQF
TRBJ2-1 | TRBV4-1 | ASSQGQGNEQF
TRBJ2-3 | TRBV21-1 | ASSNEGLATLTDTQY
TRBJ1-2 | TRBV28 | ASSLTGGDGYT
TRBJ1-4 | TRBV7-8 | ASSLGGVIYEKLF
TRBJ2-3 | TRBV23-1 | ASPPGLAESTDTQY
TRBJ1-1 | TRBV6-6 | ASSYSGGGTEAF
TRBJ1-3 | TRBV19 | ASSEVVSGNTIY
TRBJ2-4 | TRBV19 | ASGILAKNIQY
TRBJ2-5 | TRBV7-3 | ASSLRAGGSETQY
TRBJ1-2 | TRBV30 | AGPGSQPGVGGYT
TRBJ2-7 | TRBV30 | AWSLAGNEQY
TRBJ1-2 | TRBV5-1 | ASSPRTGGAYGYT
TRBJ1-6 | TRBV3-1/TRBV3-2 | ASSQTEWAPLH
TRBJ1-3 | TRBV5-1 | ASSSAPGGNTIY
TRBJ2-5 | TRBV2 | ATSTGGLQETQY
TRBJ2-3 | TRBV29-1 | SVGSGTDTQY
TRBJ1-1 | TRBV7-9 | ASSFPGTANEAF